This TCR beta chain is from a study of vaccination and CD4 T cells after COVID-19 (dated 2022 in TCRdb). Study-level background: Convalescent patients had a positive SARS-CoV-2 result on nasal swab PCR, and of these patients, some ten had mild disease and one had severe disease. The convalescent cohort comprised six males and four females, including two Hispanic individuals, seven Caucasians, two Asians and one multiracial person. Participants got two doses of the Pfizer-BioNTech BNT162b2 vaccine (n=8) or two doses of the Moderna mRNA-1273 vaccine (n=2). Post-COVID blood samples from convalescent patients were collected a median of roughly 100 days after diagnosis, with a range of roughly 30 to 170 days. Post-vaccine blood samples were taken a median of around 77 days after the second vaccine dose, with a range of roughly 14 to 250 days. Three convalescent patients were sampled both early after vaccination (day 14) and late after vaccination (days 161 to 241). For stimulating the cultures, overlapping spike peptide pools were used, derived from SARS-CoV-2 as well as from the common cold coronaviruses HCoV-NL63, HCoV-OC43 and HCoV-229E. Control cultures used a CEFX viral epitope pool as positive control, an HIV-1 Nef peptide pool as negative control, or no peptide. The spike-specific CD4+ TCR repertoire was compared before and after mRNA vaccination in nine to ten COVID-19 convalescent patients and several infection-naive healthy vaccine recipients. Study-wide conclusions, independent of this receptor: Only a relatively small number of convalescent patients were included in the study, and early timepoints following natural infection were not analyzed. Among convalescent patients, a median about 86% of the SARS-CoV-2-reactive clones seen after vaccination appeared only after vaccination, which suggests priming specific to the vaccine. The median count of SARS-CoV-2-reactive clonotypes went up from under 25 after infection to some 38 after vaccination, although the change was not significant. In convalescent patients, nearly all vaccine-specific clones (304 of 307) were found to be mono-reactive for SARS-CoV-2 spike rather than cross-reactive with common cold coronaviruses.

About this clonotype: No antigen is known for it. No base quality values were provided; no much bigger clone lies one nucleotide off.

The CDR3 spans 15 residues, from the cysteine through the phenylalanine. This entry keeps only the CDR3 DNA: 45 bases, framed from base 1. Via the germline V gene, CDR1 is SQVTM and CDR2 ANQGSEA. Between the V and J ends, shortened by 4 bases and 5 bases respectively, the junction contains 17 bases. Sample time point, as interpreted from the label and publication: late sampling 161 to 241 days after vaccination in three convalescent patients. What this sample's treatment or condition label stands for: roughly 11-day PBMC culture with coronavirus spike peptide pools or control peptides (ViraFEST assay). The ViraFEST assay, used in the study, expanded antigen-specific T cells with peptide pools and then identified the expanded clonotypes through TCR sequencing. The positive SARS-CoV-2 PCR tests of the convalescent patients were dated from March to December 2020, before the Alpha, Beta and Delta variants emerged in the United States. Each well held 2 million to 2.5 million PBMCs cultured with approximately 9.1 ug/ml peptide pools in IMDM containing about 5% human AB serum and roughly 9 IU/ml IL-2. On days 3 and 7, half of the culture medium was replaced with fresh IL-2-containing medium. Once the cells had been in culture for about 10 days, the EasySep CD4+ T cell isolation kit was used to isolate CD4+ T cells by negative selection. Ficoll-Paque Plus gradient centrifugation was used to isolate PBMCs from whole blood, and the isolated PBMCs were then either used fresh or cryopreserved at -140C. Triplicate wells were generally used for each culture condition.

Libraries were prepared through PCR. DNA from cultured CD4+ T cells was subjected to TCR sequencing with the Oncomine TCR Beta short-read assay at the Johns Hopkins FTIC core. The QIAamp micro DNA kit was used to extract genomic DNA from the cultured CD4+ T cells. Oncomine TCR Beta libraries from cultured CD4+ T cells were pooled with unique dual indexes and sequenced on an Illumina iSeq 100. In the authors' own workflow: Non-productive sequences were removed, and CDR3s that did not start with C, did not end with F or W, or were shorter than 7 amino acids were discarded. The MANAFEST web application identified antigen-specific clonotypes by comparing peptide-stimulated wells against reference wells and other culture wells. Positive clones required FDR below 0.05, an odds ratio above 5, and productive frequency above 0.1% in at least two of three replicate wells. Cross-reactive clonotypes were defined as significantly expanded in both SARS-CoV-2 spike wells and at least one common cold coronavirus spike condition. Using R version 3.6.1, CDR3 homology was evaluated through Levenshtein distances (stringdist) along with unrooted phylogenetic trees (ape). The public reads were reanalyzed by TCRdb: fastp trimming at Q25, MiXCR alignment, in-frame beta chains only. Rows merge per CDR3 protein into single entries with the most common DNA and genes. It is TCRdb's table, rather than the study itself, that gives the V and J calls and clone size. A total of over 15,000 distinct CDR3 sequences appear in this sample, around 40% of them only once. The leading ten clones occupy 15% to 20% of the sample.

The sequencing here drew on CD4+ T cells from blood, cultured in vitro, taken about 7 months after SARS-CoV-2 vaccination. The sequence came from a human donor who had recovered from COVID-19. The chain joins TRBV29-1 to TRBJ2-2; the D gene assignment is ambiguous. Read as DNA, the sequence is TGCAGCGTTGCCGCCCTGAGGTCCTCAACCGGGGAGCTGTTTTTT. Translated, this is CSVAALRSSTGELFF.